The 17 T cell receptor beta chains reported below all come from one sample, sequenced in a study of shared clonotypes between healthy human individuals (dated by TCRdb to about 2020). The library was generated by the immunoSEQ multiplex PCR assay. The table comes from immuneACCESS by way of TCRdb, which keeps in-frame sequences with V and J called. Part of the clones is missing from these tables; in studies checked, under half for an unresolved V gene and the rest for unknown reasons. This sample is represented by approximately 2.5 million clones; 85% to 95% of them were singletons. Around 0.14% of the sample goes to the ten largest clones. What was sequenced was naive CD4+ T cells sorted from blood. Read against the paper, the sample's cell subset or site label means: CD45RA+ positively selected. Receptors were obtained from a man aged 18-30 years in good health.

V and J are TRBV2 and TRBJ2-7, with D perhaps given as TRBD1 or TRBD2 (5 bases each). The CDR3 consists of 15 residues. Germline-derived CDR1 and CDR2 are SNHLY and FYNNEI. V was cut by 2 bases and J by 1 base, with 12 bases left in between. This CDR3 reads CASSESGRGSYEQYF. DNA of the CDR3: TGTGCCAGCAGTGAATCGGGACGCGGATCCTACGAGCAGTACTTC.

The DNA for the CDR3 is TGTGCCAGTAGTATGACAGGGGGCACCGGGGAGCTGTTTTTT. This translates into CASSMTGGTGELFF. The chain combines TRBV19 with TRBJ2-2, with 9 bases matching TRBD1. Trimming removed 3 bases from V and 4 bases from J; junction bases left unmatched: 0. CDR3 length: 14 residues. In germline, CDR1 is LNHDA, CDR2 SQIVND (reference sequence).

J is TRBJ1-2 and V is TRBV4-1; TRBD1 matches 9 bases. The germline V gene encodes CDR1 MGHRA and CDR2 YSYEKL. The length of the CDR3 is 17 residues. V lost 4 bases, J lost 5 bases, and 14 bases stayed unmatched. The CDR3 sequence: CASSLTISTGGAYGYTF. As DNA, the CDR3 is TGCGCCAGCAGCCTCACCATTTCCACAGGGGGCGCGTATGGCTACACCTTC.

V usage is TRBV9 and J usage is TRBJ1-1; D call uncertain. The CDR3 length is 16 residues. CDR1 is SGDLS, CDR2 YYNGEE, per germline. V was cut by 4 bases and J by 1 base, with 17 bases left in between. CDR3 protein: CASSPSLWRENTEAFF. The CDR3 DNA reads TGTGCCAGCAGCCCGAGCCTTTGGCGGGAGAACACTGAAGCTTTCTTT.

The rearrangement joins TRBV12-2 to TRBJ2-1; the DNA was not used to check the table's D call, TRBD1. TRBV12-2 is a pseudogene locus. The CDR3 covers 18 residues. The CDR3 DNA sequence: TGTGCAAGTCGCTTTCCCCTCGAACAGACCAGCCCCTACAATGAGCAGTTCTTC. Protein product: CASRFPLEQTSPYNEQFF.

Comment on this clone: Other DNA sequences in the same sample also yield this CDR3. The V call is TRBV5-1, the J call TRBJ2-3; D uncertain. The germline V and J ends were trimmed by 0 bases and 2 bases, with 7 bases remaining between them. Germline-derived CDR1 and CDR2 are SGHRS and YFSETQ. The CDR3 has 14 residues. The CDR3 DNA sequence: TGCGCCAGCAGCTTGGGAGGATTCACAGATACGCAGTATTTT. Amino acids: CASSLGGFTDTQYF.

The chain recombines TRBV7-9 with TRBJ1-2; possible D gene TRBD1, 5 bases. Germline V lookup: CDR1 SEHNR, CDR2 FQNEAQ (reference sequence). The CDR3 spans 13 residues. V dropped 0 bases and J dropped 8 bases, with 10 bases sitting between them. In DNA, the CDR3 is TGTGCCAGCAGCTTAGCGGGGACGGGGGGCTACACCTTC. Amino acid sequence: CASSLAGTGGYTF. Supplemented by reference TRBV7-9 and TRBJ1-2, the full variable domain reads DTGVSQNPRHKITKRGQNVTFRCDPISEHNRLYWYRQTLGQGPEFLTYFQNEAQLEKSRLLSDRFSAERPKGSFSTLEIQRTEQGDSAMYLCASSLAGTGGYTFGSGTRLTVV.

The V call is TRBV10-3, the J call TRBJ2-1, with TRBD2 identical over 11 bases. The CDR3 runs to 16 residues. Losses at the gene ends were 6 bases for V and 6 bases for J; bases not matched to a gene: 10. Looked up from germline, CDR1 is ENHRY and CDR2 is SYGVKD. The CDR3 DNA reads as TGTGCCATCAGCGAGAAACTAGCGGGGGCGGTCAATGAGCAGTTCTTC. It specifies CAISEKLAGAVNEQFF.

The chain uses TRBV29-1 and TRBJ2-7; 7 positions agree with TRBD2. The V gene's germline CDR1 is SQVTM and CDR2 ANQGSEA. The J segment lost 4 bases and the V segment lost 0 bases, leaving 6 bases of the junction unmatched. The CDR3 is 14 amino acids. Here the CDR3 DNA reads TGCAGCGTTGAAGATCGACTAGCCGCTTACGAGCAGTACTTC. Protein product: CSVEDRLAAYEQYF.

This sequence joins TRBV9 and TRBJ2-1, with D maybe TRBD2 (6 bases). The CDR3 is made up of 15 amino acids. The V gene's germline CDR1 is SGDLS and CDR2 YYNGEE. The V end was cut by 0 bases, the J end by 3 bases, with 10 bases between. In DNA form, the CDR3 reads TGTGCCAGCAGCGTAGATGGGAGGCTCTACAATGAGCAGTTCTTC. Residues: CASSVDGRLYNEQFF.

The chain links TRBV5-8 to TRBJ1-3; maybe TRBD1 (5 bases). The CDR3 loop spans 16 amino acids. The V and J ends lost 0 bases and 8 bases respectively, with 18 bases between them. CDR1 is SGHTS and CDR2 is YDEGEE in the germline V gene. In nucleotides, the CDR3 is TGTGCCAGCAGCTTGGAGCCGGGGGTGGTGGTGGACACCATATATTTT. Translated: CASSLEPGVVVDTIYF.

The chain joins TRBV19 to TRBJ1-5, with D possibly being TRBD1 (5 bases). The CDR3 has 16 residues. Germline V gene sequence: CDR1 LNHDA, CDR2 SQIVND (reference sequence). V lost 5 bases and J 0 bases, leaving 14 bases between the germline ends. The CDR3 nucleotides read TGTGCCAGTAGTTCCCTGGGGACTTATAGCAATCAGCCCCAGCATTTT. This codes for CASSSLGTYSNQPQHF.

In regard to this clone: Other DNA sequences from this sample encode an identical CDR3 as well. The chain has TRBV18 and TRBJ2-3, with D possibly being TRBD1 or TRBD2 (6 bases each). V dropped 6 bases and J dropped 6 bases, with 13 bases sitting between them. The germline V gene has CDR1 KGHSH and CDR2 LQKENI. The length of the CDR3 is 13 residues. The CDR3 DNA sequence: TGTGCCAGCTCCCCAGGGGCGGGGGATACGCAGTATTTT. This translates into CASSPGAGDTQYF.

The chain joins TRBV7-9 to TRBJ2-1; TRBD1 matches 9 bases. The J segment lost 5 bases and the V segment lost 3 bases, leaving 5 bases of the junction unmatched. Germline V gene data show CDR1 as SEHNR and CDR2 as FQNEAQ (reference sequence). There are 15 residues in the CDR3. In DNA form, the CDR3 reads TGTGCCAGCAGCTTTATAGGACAGGGGCACAATGAGCAGTTCTTC. This sequence encodes CASSFIGQGHNEQFF.

The CDR3 here is CASSLSVSSYEQYF. The CDR3 DNA sequence: TGCGCCAGCAGCTTGTCGGTTAGCTCCTACGAGCAGTACTTC. This rearrangement joins TRBV5-1 to TRBJ2-7; D uncertain. Germline V lookup: CDR1 SGHRS, CDR2 YFSETQ. The V end lost 1 base, the J end lost 0 bases, and 8 bases lay between the germline ends. The CDR3 has 14 residues.

The chain has TRBV10-3 and TRBJ2-1; D not certain. This CDR3 comprises 11 residues. CDR1 and CDR2 (germline): ENHRY, SYGVKD. The V and J ends lost 10 bases and 0 bases respectively, with 4 bases between them. CDR3 nucleotide sequence: TGTGCCACCAGCTCCTACAATGAGCAGTTCTTC. Amino acid sequence: CATSSYNEQFF.

Here the CDR3 DNA reads TGTGCCAGCAGCTTCCCCAGGGGCGGGGGGGCAGATACGCAGTATTTT. This translates into CASSFPRGGGADTQYF. The rearrangement links TRBV7-2 to TRBJ2-3, with 9 positions matching TRBD2. J gave up 4 bases and V 3 bases, and 8 bases lay outside the gene matches. This CDR3 comprises 16 residues. The germline V gene has CDR1 SGHTA and CDR2 FQGNSA.